This T cell receptor beta chain was captured in a study of shared clonotypes between healthy human individuals. To note about this clone: Its antigen is not known.

Germline V gene sequence: CDR1 SGHRS, CDR2 YFSETQ. The CDR3 spans 14 residues. Trimming stripped 4 bases from V and 6 bases from J, with 15 bases between. TCRdb keeps only in-frame clones here, not all; method: immunoSEQ multiplex PCR. The table lists a few million clones, just under 95% of them singletons, with more than 0.35% in the top ten. Regarding the study as a whole: Collection of samples was limited to blood; tissue repertoires likely differ.

Donation came from healthy HIV-negative adults that had no recent acute infections or vaccinations. Among the donors, all were Caucasian adults who lived in Nashville, Tennessee. CD45RA-negative memory and CD45RA+ naive subsets were split from the CD4+ cells. This TCR came from a man aged 18 to 29 in good health. Some clones in this sample may be carry-over from other donors' samples. The material sequenced was naive CD4+ T cells from PBMCs. Subset of the sample: CD45RA+ positively selected. This sequence joins TRBV5-1 and TRBJ2-3; possibly TRBD1 or TRBD2 for D (5 bases each). CDR3 amino acids: CASSPGTRGDTQYF. The CDR3 nucleotides read TGCGCCAGCAGCCCGGGGACCAGAGGTGATACGCAGTATTTT.